This entry lists 15 T cell receptor beta chains sequenced from one sample in a study of T-cell reconstitution after alpha-beta-depleted transplantation in children. Unique molecular identifiers were built into the TCRbeta library. TCRdb recomputed calls from the PCR reads with MiXCR, one row per CDR3 protein. The sample lists 480,000 or so distinct CDR3 sequences, about 10% occurring once. The specimen was PBMCs, collected before TCRalphabeta/CD19-depleted stem cell transplant. The receptors come from a child under 10 years old with inherited bone marrow failure, due to receive a stem cell transplant.

This clonotype has ten or more counts. V is TRBV4-3 and J is TRBJ2-1; 8 nucleotides agree with TRBD2. This CDR3 contains 15 residues. CDR1 and CDR2 (germline): LGHNA, YSLEER. The V gene end was trimmed by 1 base and the J gene end by 5 bases; junction bases not matched to a gene: 4. As DNA, the CDR3 is TGCGCCAGCAGCCAAGTACTAGCGGAACACAATGAGCAGTTCTTC. It codes for CASSQVLAEHNEQFF.

This clonotype was found a few times. The chain employs TRBV9 and TRBJ2-2; D perhaps matches TRBD2 (6 bases). CDR1 and CDR2 from the germline V gene are SGDLS and YYNGEE. This CDR3 has 19 residues. Trimming left V 5 bases short and J 0 bases short, with 23 bases between. CDR3 residues: CASSFFGGWGEPNTGELFF. The CDR3 bases are TGTGCCAGCAGTTTTTTCGGCGGGTGGGGGGAACCGAACACCGGGGAGCTGTTTTTT.

At least ten counts were recorded for this clonotype. The rearrangement uses TRBV19 and TRBJ2-7, with unresolved D. The ends were cut back, 4 bases at V and 0 bases at J, with 10 bases in the middle. The germline V gene has CDR1 LNHDA and CDR2 SQIVND (reference sequence). This CDR3 region has 14 residues. The CDR3 here is CASSNSVSSYEQYF. In DNA, the CDR3 is TGTGCCAGTAGTAATTCGGTAAGCTCCTACGAGCAGTACTTC.

This clonotype was seen many times. The CDR3 nucleotides read TGCAGTGCTAGGAGAGCGTTCTCCTACAATGAGCAGTTCTTC. This encodes CSARRAFSYNEQFF. This chain joins TRBV20-1 and TRBJ2-1; D unresolved. The ends were cut back, 3 bases at V and 0 bases at J, with 9 bases in the middle. This CDR3 comprises 14 residues. Germline V CDR1 and CDR2: DFQATT, SNEGSKA (reference sequence).

This chain connects TRBV29-1 to TRBJ1-3, with a possible D match to TRBD1 (6 bases). Trimming shortened V by 6 bases and J by 0 bases, and 9 bases separated the two germline ends. The CDR3 length is 13 residues. The germline CDR1 and CDR2 sequences are SQVTM and ANQGSEA. The DNA of the CDR3 is TGCAGCGTAGGACAGTCCTCTGGAAACACCATATATTTT. It is translated as CSVGQSSGNTIYF.

This clonotype was detected ten times or more. This chain connects TRBV4-2 to TRBJ2-5, with D possibly being TRBD1 or TRBD2 (5 bases each). The germline CDR1 and CDR2 sequences are LGHNA and YNFKEQ. Trimming took 5 bases from V and 4 from J, leaving 14 bases between them. This CDR3 contains 14 residues. CDR3 in amino acids: CASSKRGSGETQYF. DNA for the CDR3: TGTGCCAGCAGCAAACGGGGCTCCGGAGAGACCCAGTACTTC.

This clonotype has at least ten counts. The chain joins TRBV6-4 to TRBJ2-7; 7 positions match TRBD1. This CDR3 region has 13 residues. CDR1 and CDR2 (germline): MRHNA, SNTAGT. V was clipped by 6 bases and J by 4 bases; unmatched bases: 6. CDR3 in amino acids: CASSKTGTYEQYF. The CDR3 DNA sequence: TGTGCCAGCAGCAAGACAGGGACATACGAGCAGTACTTC.

There are many counts of this clonotype. The rearrangement joins TRBV7-6 to TRBJ2-1; no clear D. CDR3 length: 15 amino acids. V dropped 3 bases and J dropped 0 bases, with 9 bases sitting between them. CDR1 and CDR2 (germline): SGHVS, FNYEAQ. CDR3 DNA: TGTGCCAGCAGCTTTTCCCTGAGCTCCTACAATGAGCAGTTCTTC. It yields the protein CASSFSLSSYNEQFF.

The table lists this clonotype with many counts. The rearrangement uses TRBV5-1 and TRBJ2-1; no clear D. Germline V lookup: CDR1 SGHRS, CDR2 YFSETQ. Trimming removed 1 base from V and 6 bases from J, with 5 bases in between. The CDR3 extends over 12 amino acids. The CDR3 nucleotides read TGCGCCAGCAGCTTGAAGGGCAATGAGCAGTTCTTC. As protein: CASSLKGNEQFF.

At least ten counts were recorded for this clonotype. V and J are TRBV20-1 and TRBJ2-1, with D uncertain. The CDR3 runs 12 residues. Trimming removed 1 base from V and 6 bases from J, with 7 bases in between. CDR1 and CDR2 from the germline V gene are DFQATT and SNEGSKA (reference sequence). The CDR3 DNA sequence: TGCAGTGCTAGAGCCCCTAGCAATGAGCAGTTCTTC. This encodes CSARAPSNEQFF.

This chain links TRBV5-6 with TRBJ1-5; D uncertain. The CDR3 runs 14 residues. The V end was cut by 4 bases, the J end by 1 base, with 9 bases between. Germline V lookup: CDR1 SGHDT, CDR2 YYEEEE. The CDR3 sequence: CASSPYPSNQPQHF. The CDR3 DNA follows: TGTGCCAGCAGCCCTTACCCGAGCAATCAGCCCCAGCATTTT.

The sample holds a few counts of this clonotype. V is TRBV18 and J is TRBJ2-7, with TRBD2 as a possible D gene (5 bases). The CDR3 is made up of 16 amino acids. Germline-derived CDR1 and CDR2 are KGHSH and LQKENI. V was clipped by 3 bases and J by 1 base, with 16 bases between them. The CDR3 reads CASSPGMSRRSYEQYF. The CDR3, as DNA: TGTGCCAGCTCACCCGGGATGTCCCGGCGGTCCTACGAGCAGTACTTC.

Ten or more counts support this clonotype. J is TRBJ2-2 and V is TRBV4-1, with 13 bases that match TRBD2. CDR1 and CDR2 (germline): MGHRA, YSYEKL. This CDR3 contains 17 residues. The ends lost 4 bases at V and 5 bases at J; junction bases unmatched: 7. CDR3 sequence reads: CASSPRTSGSPTGELFF. CDR3 DNA sequence: TGCGCCAGCAGCCCCCGGACTAGCGGGAGCCCTACCGGGGAGCTGTTTTTT.

There are many counts of this clonotype. The chain uses TRBV5-1 and TRBJ2-7; D is possibly TRBD1 (5 bases). The CDR3 runs 15 residues. The V end lost 0 bases, the J end lost 2 bases, and 12 bases lay between the germline ends. Germline V gene sequence: CDR1 SGHRS, CDR2 YFSETQ. In DNA form, the CDR3 reads TGCGCCAGCAGCTTGGATAAGGTCAGGGCCTACGAGCAGTACTTC. It encodes CASSLDKVRAYEQYF.

This clonotype was counted ten times or more. The genes are TRBV4-3 and TRBJ1-2, with no clear D. Trimming removed 5 bases from V and 8 bases from J, with 15 bases in between. The CDR3 has 13 residues. The germline V gene has CDR1 LGHNA and CDR2 YSLEER. CDR3 sequence (DNA): TGCGCCAGCAGCGAAGCCCCGGCAGTCGGCTACACCTTC. It translates to CASSEAPAVGYTF.